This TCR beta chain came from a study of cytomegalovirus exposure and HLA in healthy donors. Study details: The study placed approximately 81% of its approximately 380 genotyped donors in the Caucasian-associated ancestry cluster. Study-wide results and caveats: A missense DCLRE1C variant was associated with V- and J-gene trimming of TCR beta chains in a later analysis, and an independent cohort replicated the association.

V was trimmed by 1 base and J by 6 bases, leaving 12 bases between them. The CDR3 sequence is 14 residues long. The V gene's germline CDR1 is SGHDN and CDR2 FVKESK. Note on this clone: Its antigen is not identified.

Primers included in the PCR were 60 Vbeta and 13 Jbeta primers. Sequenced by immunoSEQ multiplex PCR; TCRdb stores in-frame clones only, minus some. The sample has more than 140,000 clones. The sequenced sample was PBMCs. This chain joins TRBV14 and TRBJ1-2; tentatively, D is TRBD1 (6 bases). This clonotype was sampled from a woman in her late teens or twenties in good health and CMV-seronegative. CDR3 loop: CASSQVSGVDGYTF. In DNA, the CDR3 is TGTGCCAGCAGCCAAGTTTCAGGGGTGGATGGCTACACCTTC.